This is a list of T cell receptor beta chains from one sample in a study of cytomegalovirus exposure and HLA in healthy donors. The method was immunoSEQ multiplex PCR; TCRdb's version includes in-frame clones alone and lacks a portion of them. There are over 150,000 clones in the sample; around 85% occur only once, and about 2% lies in the top ten. Specimen: PBMCs. All receptors derive from a human donor in good health. The CDR3 runs from the conserved cysteine through the conserved F or W. The D gene is left open where the match is weak. Not all rows give a size; the values are once, few, many and, for expanded clones, a class.

V	size	J	D	DNA	CDR3
TRBV6-6	-	TRBJ1-6	-	TGTGCCTCCAAAACCGAGCTGAGCTCCTATAATTCACCCCTCCACTTT	CASKTELSSYNSPLHF
TRBV7-2	-	TRBJ1-4	-	TGTGCCAGCAGCTTATTCAAAACTAATGAAAAACTGTTTTTT	CASSLFKTNEKLFF
TRBV2	-	TRBJ2-3	-	TGTGCCAGCAGCATCATCGGGACTTCAGATACGCAGTATTTT	CASSIIGTSDTQYF
TRBV10-3	-	TRBJ1-2	TRBD1	TGTGCCATCAGTGAGTTCGGGACAGGGGATGGCTACACCTTC	CAISEFGTGDGYTF
TRBV6-4	-	TRBJ1-5	-	TGTGCCAGCAGCCCACAGGGTACCAATCAGCCCCAGCATTTT	CASSPQGTNQPQHF
TRBV27	-	TRBJ2-3	TRBD2	TGTGCCAGCAGTTTACGGAGCGGGGGGCTTTCAACCGCAGATACGCAGTATTTT	CASSLRSGGLSTADTQYF
TRBV6-1	-	TRBJ1-5	-	TGTGCCAGCAGTGAAGCGATGGGACACCCCACGTCGGCCCAGCATTTT	CASSEAMGHPTSAQHF
TRBV6-5	-	TRBJ1-2	-	TGTGCCAGCAGTTACACAGGGCAGGGGGGCTACACCTTC	CASSYTGQGGYTF
TRBV11-3	-	TRBJ1-1	TRBD1	TGTGCCAGCAGCCCGGGACAGGTCGTGCTCAGTGAAGCTTTCTTT	CASSPGQVVLSEAFF
TRBV6-1	-	TRBJ2-5	-	TGTGCCAGCAGTGACGGGTTTCAGAGGTACAAAGAGACCCAGTACTTC	CASSDGFQRYKETQYF
TRBV19	once	TRBJ2-7	TRBD2	TGTGCCAGTAGCATCGGGGGGACTAGCGAGCAGTACTTC	CASSIGGTSEQYF
TRBV2	-	TRBJ2-7	TRBD2	TGTGCCAGCAGTGTCTGGCGGGGGGTCGACGAGCAGTACTTC	CASSVWRGVDEQYF
TRBV5-1	-	TRBJ2-3	TRBD2	TGCGCCAGCAGCTTGACGGGACTAGCGGGGGGGCATGATACGCAGTATTTT	CASSLTGLAGGHDTQYF
TRBV7-2	-	TRBJ2-5	-	TGTGCCAGCAGCTTACCAGGGTGGTTGAGAGAGACCCAGTACTTC	CASSLPGWLRETQYF
TRBV9	-	TRBJ2-7	-	TGTGCCAGCAGCGTAGAAGGGGGGGACGAGCAGTACTTC	CASSVEGGDEQYF
TRBV5-1	-	TRBJ1-2	-	TGCGCCAGCAGCTTGTCGGGGGGACAATTATCTATGGGAGGCTACACCTTC	CASSLSGGQLSMGGYTF
TRBV15	-	TRBJ1-2	TRBD1	TGTGCCACCAGCAGAGACATCCGAGGGACAGGGACTAACTATGGCTACACCTTC	CATSRDIRGTGTNYGYTF
TRBV12-5	-	TRBJ2-7	-	TGTGCTAGTGGTCCCGTCTACGAGCAGTACTTC	CASGPVYEQYF
TRBV2	-	TRBJ2-2	-	TGTGCCAGCAGTGAGCAGGGGTTGTACACCGGGGAGCTGTTTTTT	CASSEQGLYTGELFF
TRBV7-9	few	TRBJ2-7	TRBD2	TGTGCCAGCAGCCCCGGGGAGGGTCCTGCCCCCCTCGAGCAGTACTTC	CASSPGEGPAPLEQYF
TRBV5-6	-	TRBJ1-5	-	TGTGCCAGCAGCTTGGTTAGTGAGCAGCCCCAGCATTTT	CASSLVSEQPQHF
TRBV7-9	-	TRBJ1-5	TRBD1	TGTGCCAGCAGCTATGGACAGGGGAGGGAGCCCCAGCATTTT	CASSYGQGREPQHF
TRBV7-9	-	TRBJ2-3	-	TGTGCCAGCAGCTTAAAAGCTCGCGCAGATACGCAGTATTTT	CASSLKARADTQYF
TRBV5-4	-	TRBJ2-6	-	TGTGCCAGCAGCTTTCCTGGGGCTGGCTTTGGGGCCAACGTCCTGACTTTC	CASSFPGAGFGANVLTF
TRBV5-5	-	TRBJ1-5	-	TGTGCCAGCACCAGATTTTCGGGGGGCAATCAGCCCCAGCATTTT	CASTRFSGGNQPQHF